These 16 T cell receptor beta chains originate from one sample sequenced in a study of blood T cells in healthy people across ages. The authors ran a second PCR of 7 to 11 cycles using a sample-barcoded 5' primer and a J-beta primer mix. MiXCR, run by TCRdb on the 5' RACE reads, gives a single entry per CDR3 protein. The sample holds 700,000 or so distinct CDR3 sequences, around a fifth seen once. Material for sequencing was blood. Receptor source: a man aged 70-80 years in good health.

The chain couples TRBV4-2 to TRBJ2-5; 7 nucleotides align to TRBD2. The J call may be in error: the DNA end matches TRBJ2-7 better. The CDR3 spans 16 residues. Germline lookup yields CDR1 LGHNA and CDR2 YNFKEQ. The CDR3 bases are TGTGCCAGCAGCCAACCTAGCGGAACCTCCTCCTACGAGCAGTACTTC. Protein sequence: CASSQPSGTSSYEQYF.

A few counts support this clonotype. The chain uses TRBV6-4 and TRBJ1-2; D is undetermined. This CDR3 comprises 15 residues. V gave up 5 bases and J gave up 4 bases, with 17 bases separating them. Per germline, CDR1 MRHNA and CDR2 SNTAGT. The CDR3 DNA reads as TGTGCCAGCAGTCAATCAGGCTCCTCTGGCTATGGCTACACCTTC. This codes for CASSQSGSSGYGYTF.

This rearrangement joins TRBV2 to TRBJ2-7; TRBD1 agrees at 7 bases. Matching the DNA end better, TRBJ2-1 makes the J call doubtful. Germline values: CDR1 SNHLY, CDR2 FYNNEI. The CDR3 sequence is 14 residues long. CDR3 nucleotides: TGTGCCAGCAGCGGGGACAGTAAAATCAATGAGCAGTTCTTC. Translation: CASSGDSKINEQFF.

This clonotype came up a few times. The DNA for the CDR3 is TGCAGCGTTGGGCAGGGACAGACCCTTGAACAGTTCTTC. Translation: CSVGQGQTLEQFF. The J gene is TRBJ2-7, the V gene TRBV29-1; TRBD1 matches at 7 bases. The J call is uncertain, as TRBJ2-1 better fits the DNA end. The CDR3 totals 13 residues. Looked up from germline, CDR1 is SQVTM and CDR2 is ANQGSEA.

This clonotype appeared a few times. This chain connects TRBV4-1 to TRBJ1-5; D is possibly TRBD1 (6 bases). V shed 0 bases and J shed 4 bases, with 13 bases lying between them. The CDR3 contains 16 residues. Germline lookup yields CDR1 MGHRA and CDR2 YSYEKL. CDR3 coding DNA: TGCGCCAGCAGCCAAGATGGCAGGGGACCTAATCAGCCCCAGCATTTT. Residues: CASSQDGRGPNQPQHF.

V gene TRBV27 combines with J gene TRBJ2-3, with a possible D match to TRBD2 (6 bases). The CDR3 covers 16 residues. V lost 2 bases, J lost 0 bases, and 12 bases lay in between. Germline values: CDR1 MNHEY, CDR2 SMNVEV (reference sequence). The CDR3 coding sequence is TGTGCCAGCAGTTTAATAGCGGCGGCTAGCACAGATACGCAGTATTTT. It is translated as CASSLIAAASTDTQYF.

Comments on this clonotype: It may be a read error: a sequence one base away is much more abundant. CDR3 residues: CASSFGQGGYGHTF. Here the CDR3 DNA reads TGTGCCAGCAGTTTTGGACAGGGGGGCTATGGCCACACCTTC. The chain couples TRBV12-3 or TRBV12-4 to TRBJ1-2, with 10 bases identical to TRBD1. The CDR3 is 14 amino acids.

This chain joins TRBV3-1 and TRBJ1-2, with a tentative D call TRBD1 (5 bases). This CDR3 is built from 13 residues. The V and J ends lost 1 base and 8 bases respectively, with 11 bases between them. The germline gives CDR1 LGHDT, CDR2 YNNKEL (reference sequence). The CDR3 protein is CASSQGGAAGYTF. The CDR3 nucleotides are TGTGCCAGCAGCCAAGGGGGCGCGGCCGGCTACACCTTC. Full variable domain (remainder filled in from reference TRBV3-1 and TRBJ1-2): DTAVSQTPKYLVTQMGNDKSIKCEQNLGHDTMYWYKQDSKKFLKIMFSYNNKELIINETVPNRFSPKSPDKAHLNLHINSLELGDSAVYFCASSQGGAAGYTFGSGTRLTVV.

The gene calls are TRBV12-3 or TRBV12-4 and TRBJ1-1, with D unclear. CDR3 length: 14 residues. Between the trimmed V and J ends, which lost 5 bases and 0 bases, there was a span of 10 bases. CDR3 region: CASSVLTLNTEAFF. DNA for the CDR3: TGTGCCAGCAGTGTTCTGACCCTGAACACTGAAGCTTTCTTT.

V usage is TRBV12-3 or TRBV12-4 and J usage is TRBJ2-5; unclear D gene. Between the trimmed V and J ends, which lost 3 bases and 3 bases, there was a span of 14 bases. The CDR3 length is 15 residues. The CDR3 sequence is CASSFRLANEETQYF. The CDR3 nucleotides are TGTGCCAGCAGTTTTAGATTAGCAAATGAAGAGACCCAGTACTTC.

The rearrangement links TRBV30 to TRBJ2-5, with D unclear. Trimming shortened V by 3 bases and J by 6 bases, and 8 bases separated the two germline ends. CDR3 length: 11 amino acids. CDR1 and CDR2 (germline): GTSNPN, SVGIG (reference sequence). DNA for the CDR3: TGTGCCTGGAGCTCGCCCCAGACCCAGTACTTC. It codes for CAWSSPQTQYF.

This clonotype was picked up a small number of times. This chain joins TRBV24-1 and TRBJ2-3; D call uncertain. The CDR3 spans 13 residues. V gave up 0 bases and J gave up 5 bases, with 5 bases separating them. Looked up from germline, CDR1 is KGHDR and CDR2 is SFDVKD. This chain's CDR3 is CATSDLDGDTQYF. CDR3 in DNA: TGTGCCACCAGTGATTTGGACGGAGATACGCAGTATTTT.

Only a few counts were recorded for this clonotype. The chain combines TRBV21-1 with TRBJ1-4. TRBV21-1 is a pseudogene locus. This CDR3 contains 13 residues. This CDR3 reads CASSRVVGEKLFF. Here the CDR3 DNA reads TGTGCCAGCAGCAGGGTGGTGGGTGAAAAACTGTTTTTT.

The CDR3 DNA sequence: TGTGCCAGCAGCTTGGTGGGTACAGTACCAACTAATGAAAAACTGTTTTTT. Protein sequence: CASSLVGTVPTNEKLFF. The genes are TRBV5-5 and TRBJ1-4; D is uncertain. The ends were cut back, 0 bases at V and 0 bases at J, with 12 bases in the middle. This CDR3 is 17 amino acids long. Germline lookup yields CDR1 SGHKS and CDR2 YYEKEE (reference sequence).

This clonotype has just a few counts. The rearrangement uses TRBV6-1 and TRBJ1-1, with a possible D match to TRBD1 (5 bases). This CDR3 has 13 amino acids. Germline loops: CDR1 MNHNS, CDR2 SASEGT. The ends were cut back, 6 bases at V and 3 bases at J, with 11 bases in the middle. This chain's CDR3 is CASREGWDTEAFF. The CDR3 coding sequence is TGTGCCAGCAGAGAGGGGTGGGACACTGAAGCTTTCTTT.

The V call is TRBV6-5, the J call TRBJ2-3; D is possibly TRBD2 (5 bases). Trimming cost V 2 bases and J 5 bases, with 17 bases left between them. This CDR3 is 16 amino acids long. Germline CDR1 and CDR2: MNHEY and SVGAGI. In nucleotides, the CDR3 is TGTGCCAGCAGTTACGGTTGGACTGGAGTAAGAGATACGCAGTATTTT. Translation gives CASSYGWTGVRDTQYF.